The 12 T cell receptor beta chains in this list originate from one sample, sequenced in a study of regulatory T cells in long-lasting Graves disease. Building the TCR beta libraries relied on iRepertoire HTBI primers, and CDR3 regions underwent Arm-PCR. TCRdb reprocessed the multiplex PCR reads via MiXCR and lists one record per CDR3 protein. The data show hundreds of thousands of distinct CDR3 sequences, with approximately 15% seen just once and roughly 27% held by the top ten. As for time point: newly diagnosed GD, antithyroid drugs for less than 3 months. Researchers made the TCR library from RNA that was extracted from PBMCs. A further study also used this sample, focusing on T cells in Graves' hyperthyroidism and ophthalmopathy.

Source: peripheral blood mononuclear cells (PBMCs), taken at new diagnosis, from a patient treated with antithyroid drugs. Source of these receptors: a man in his forties with Graves disease.

This clonotype was observed a single time. A clone one base away is much larger, so this may be a read error. CDR3 nucleotides: TGTGCCAGCAGTGAGGACTCGAACAATCAGCCCCAGCATTTT. It specifies CASSEDSNNQPQHF. The chain employs TRBV6-1 and TRBJ1-5; D is unclear. Deletions cut 3 bases from V and 3 bases from J, with 9 bases between. Germline CDR1 reads MNHNS; CDR2 reads SASEGT. CDR3 length: 14 amino acids.

About this clonotype itself: This may be a read error: a much more frequent sequence differs by one nucleotide. This chain uses TRBV10-3 with TRBJ1-3, with D possibly TRBD1 on 6 matching bases. Looked up from germline, CDR1 is ENHRY and CDR2 is SYGVKD. V lost 9 bases to trimming and J lost 0 bases, with 15 bases between them. The CDR3 length is 15 residues. The CDR3 bases are TGTGCCATTGCCCCCAGGGGAGGCTCTGGAAACACCATATATTTT. Protein product: CAIAPRGGSGNTIYF.

This clonotype was detected many times. The chain uses TRBV20-1 and TRBJ2-5; the D gene is possibly TRBD1 (6 bases). Germline CDR1 and CDR2: DFQATT and SNEGSKA (reference sequence). The CDR3 has 14 residues. V lost 6 bases, J lost 4 bases, and 18 bases lay in between. This CDR3 is CSAASQGFGETQYF. The CDR3 region has the DNA TGCAGTGCGGCCTCCCAGGGGTTTGGAGAGACCCAGTACTTC.

This clonotype was picked up a small number of times. CDR3 sequence reads: CSAPGGTKDTQYF. CDR3 bases: TGCAGTGCCCCCGGGGGAACGAAAGATACGCAGTATTTT. The chain combines TRBV20-1 with TRBJ2-3, with D tentatively TRBD2 (6 bases). V lost 6 bases, J lost 5 bases, and 15 bases lay in between. Germline V gene data show CDR1 as DFQATT and CDR2 as SNEGSKA (reference sequence). The CDR3 contains 13 residues.

This clonotype showed up just a few times. V is TRBV20-1 and J is TRBJ2-7, with D perhaps TRBD1 (6 bases). In germline, CDR1 is DFQATT, CDR2 SNEGSKA (reference sequence). Trimming left V 0 bases short and J 3 bases short, with 15 bases between. The CDR3 is made up of 15 amino acids. The CDR3 bases are TGCAGTGCTAGAGACCCCAGGCAGGGGATCTACGAGCAGTACTTC. Its protein is CSARDPRQGIYEQYF.

This clonotype was observed at least ten times. The gene calls are TRBV4-2 and TRBJ1-1; D is possibly TRBD1 (5 bases). Trimming pared 1 base from V and 3 bases from J, leaving 12 bases between. Germline CDR1 and CDR2: LGHNA and YNFKEQ. The CDR3 has 15 residues. CDR3 sequence (DNA): TGTGCCAGCAGCCAAGCTAACCAGGGAGACACTGAAGCTTTCTTT. It specifies CASSQANQGDTEAFF.

This clonotype turned up a few times. The rearrangement links TRBV28 to TRBJ1-1; 9 bases align to TRBD1. CDR3 length: 16 residues. Germline lookup yields CDR1 MDHEN and CDR2 SYDVKM. V shed 0 bases and J 1 base; nucleotides not matched to a gene: 3. The CDR3 nucleotides are TGTGCCAGCAGTTTATGGGGACAGGGACCGAACACTGAAGCTTTCTTT. Protein sequence: CASSLWGQGPNTEAFF.

The table lists this clonotype with many counts. The chain combines TRBV2 with TRBJ1-1; D is unresolved. The germline V and J ends were trimmed by 2 bases and 4 bases, with 14 bases remaining between them. The CDR3 contains 15 residues. Germline V CDR1 and CDR2: SNHLY, FYNNEI. The CDR3 spells CASSERLAGVTEAFF. CDR3 DNA: TGTGCCAGCAGTGAACGTCTCGCGGGAGTCACTGAAGCTTTCTTT. The whole variable domain, filled in from reference TRBV2 and TRBJ1-1, reads EPEVTQTPSHQVTQMGQEVILRCVPISNHLYFYWYRQILGQKVEFLVSFYNNEISEKSEIFDDQFSVERPDGSNFTLKIRSTKLEDSAMYFCASSERLAGVTEAFFGQGTRLTVV.

This clonotype was counted a few times. The chain links TRBV7-9 to TRBJ2-5, with D maybe TRBD1 (6 bases). Germline-derived CDR1 and CDR2 are SEHNR and FQNEAQ (reference sequence). V lost 5 bases, J lost 1 base, and 11 bases lay in between. This CDR3 has 14 residues. The chain's CDR3 is CASSPGQSQETQYF. CDR3 nucleotide sequence: TGTGCCAGCAGCCCAGGACAGAGCCAAGAGACCCAGTACTTC.

Concerning this clonotype itself: The likely explanation is a read error, given a far larger clone one base away. The V call is TRBV10-3, the J call TRBJ2-5; 8 nucleotides agree with TRBD2. Germline CDR1 reads ENHRY; CDR2 reads SYGVKD. V gave up 4 bases and J gave up 2 bases; unmatched junction bases: 6. CDR3 size: 15 residues. DNA for the CDR3: TGTGCCATCAGTGTGGTTGGACTAGCACAAGAGACCCAGTACTTC. It specifies CAISVVGLAQETQYF.

Worth noting for this clonotype: A read error may be the cause here, since a much bigger clone is one base away. The V gene is TRBV3-1, the J gene TRBJ2-1; TRBD1 matches 8 bases. V shed 3 bases and J 10 bases; nucleotides not matched to a gene: 8. This CDR3 comprises 14 residues. CDR1 LGHDT and CDR2 YNNKEL come from the germline V gene (reference sequence). Here the CDR3 reads CASSQGTGLFEQFF. The CDR3 nucleotides are TGTGCCAGCAGCCAGGGGACAGGACTCTTCGAGCAGTTCTTC.

The chain employs TRBV18 and TRBJ2-1; 9 nucleotides agree with TRBD2. Per the germline V gene, CDR1 is KGHSH and CDR2 is LQKENI. V was clipped by 6 bases and J by 7 bases; unmatched bases: 10. The CDR3 loop spans 15 amino acids. DNA of the CDR3: TGTGCCAGCTCTTACACCGGGAGCGGGGGGAATGAGCAGTTCTTC. Its translation: CASSYTGSGGNEQFF.